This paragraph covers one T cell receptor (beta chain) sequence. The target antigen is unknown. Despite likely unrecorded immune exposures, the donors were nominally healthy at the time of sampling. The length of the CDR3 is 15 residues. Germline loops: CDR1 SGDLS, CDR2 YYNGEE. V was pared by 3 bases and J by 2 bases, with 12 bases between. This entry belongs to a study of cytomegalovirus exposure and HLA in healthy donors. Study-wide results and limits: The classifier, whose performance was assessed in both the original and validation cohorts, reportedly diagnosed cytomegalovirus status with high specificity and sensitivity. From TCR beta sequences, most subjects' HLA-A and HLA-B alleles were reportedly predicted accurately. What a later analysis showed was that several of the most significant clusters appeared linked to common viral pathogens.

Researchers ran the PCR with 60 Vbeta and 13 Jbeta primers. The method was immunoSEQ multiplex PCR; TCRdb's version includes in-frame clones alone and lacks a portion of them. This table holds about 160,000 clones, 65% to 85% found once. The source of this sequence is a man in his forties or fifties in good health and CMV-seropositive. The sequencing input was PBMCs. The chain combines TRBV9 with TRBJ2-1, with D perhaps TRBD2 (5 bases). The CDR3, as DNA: TGTGCCAGCAGCGCGACTATCCTTCCCTACAATGAGCAGTTCTTC. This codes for CASSATILPYNEQFF.